The 29 T cell receptor beta chains presented below share a single source sample, sequenced in a study of CD4 T cells in relation to SARS-CoV-2 and coronaviruses (dated by TCRdb to the early 2020s). Library creation used the immunoSEQ multiplex PCR assay. TCRdb retrieved this table from immuneACCESS and kept in-frame rearrangements only. Not all clones are present; in checked studies, unresolved V genes account for under half, and no reason is known for the remainder. The table for this sample lists roughly 23,000 clones; 55% to 75% of them were counted only once. The ten largest clonotypes hold roughly 19% of the sample. Their recognized antigens are unknown. CD4+ T cells from unexposed donors were collected before the COVID-19 pandemic (2011-2018). Following 10 days of culture, the EasySep CD4+ T cell isolation kit was used to isolate CD4+ T cells. Sequencing was performed on CD4+ T cells from PBMCs, cultured in vitro. The receptors come from a human donor in good health.

The V and J genes are TRBV2 and TRBJ2-2, with D tentatively TRBD1 or TRBD2 (6 bases each). The V end was cut by 2 bases, the J end by 7 bases, with 8 bases between. CDR1 and CDR2 from the germline V gene are SNHLY and FYNNEI. The CDR3 is 13 amino acids. The CDR3: CASSERGVGELFF. The DNA of the CDR3 is TGTGCCAGCAGTGAAAGGGGGGTCGGGGAGCTGTTTTTT.

The table lists this clone with a count of one. This chain uses TRBV20-1 with TRBJ2-4, with no clear D. The V and J ends lost 6 bases and 8 bases respectively, with 8 bases between them. This CDR3 region has 10 residues. CDR1 and CDR2 (germline): DFQATT, SNEGSKA (reference sequence). CDR3 coding DNA: TGCAGTGCCGAAAGGGACATTCAGTACTTC. Protein: CSAERDIQYF.

V usage is TRBV7-2 and J usage is TRBJ2-1; 9 bases are shared with TRBD2. Per the germline V gene, CDR1 is SGHTA and CDR2 is FQGNSA. The CDR3 length is 13 residues. V shed 7 bases and J 6 bases; nucleotides not matched to a gene: 4. CDR3 DNA: TGTGCCAGCAAGACTAGCGGATCCAATGAGCAGTTCTTC. Protein: CASKTSGSNEQFF. Drawing the rest from reference TRBV7-2 and TRBJ2-1, the complete variable domain is GAGVSQSPSNKVTEKGKDVELRCDPISGHTALYWYRQSLGQGLEFLIYFQGNSAPDKSGLPSDRFSAERTGGSVSTLTIQRTQQEDSAVYLCASKTSGSNEQFFGPGTRLTVL.

The chain recombines TRBV14 with TRBJ2-7; 9 bases are a match to TRBD1. The CDR3 contains 13 residues. In germline, CDR1 is SGHDN, CDR2 FVKESK. V dropped 6 bases and J dropped 3; count of bases not matched to a gene: 3. CDR3: CASRKGQGYEQYF. CDR3 sequence (DNA): TGTGCCAGCAGAAAGGGACAGGGCTACGAGCAGTACTTC.

The rearrangement joins TRBV27 to TRBJ2-1; 9 bases are a match to TRBD2. Germline V gene lookup returns CDR1 MNHEY and CDR2 SMNVEV (reference sequence). The CDR3 consists of 15 residues. Trimming cost V 6 bases and J 3 bases; bases outside gene matches: 6. DNA of the CDR3: TGTGCCAGCAGGGCTTGGCGGGAGGGCTACAATGAGCAGTTCTTC. It translates to CASRAWREGYNEQFF.

The rearrangement links TRBV4-1 to TRBJ2-1; D is unresolved. From germline, CDR1 is MGHRA and CDR2 YSYEKL. The CDR3 is 19 amino acids. V was cut by 2 bases and J by 2 bases, with 22 bases left in between. The CDR3 DNA reads TGCGCCAGCAGCCAACCGGGCCTCCAACGGCGTACGCCCTACAATGAGCAGTTCTTC. This translates into CASSQPGLQRRTPYNEQFF.

The V gene is TRBV4-1, the J gene TRBJ1-5, with 8 bases that match TRBD1. V shed 0 bases and J 5 bases; nucleotides not matched to a gene: 6. The CDR3 has 16 amino acids. CDR1 is MGHRA, CDR2 YSYEKL, per germline. As DNA, the CDR3 is TGCGCCAGCAGCCAAGATCCCGGACAGGGCCATCAGCCCCAGCATTTT. It encodes CASSQDPGQGHQPQHF.

This clone was recorded only once. The J gene is TRBJ1-6, the V gene TRBV9, with D maybe TRBD1 (6 bases). Trimming left V 0 bases short and J 7 bases short, with 11 bases between. CDR1 is SGDLS and CDR2 is YYNGEE in the germline V gene. CDR3 size: 15 residues. CDR3 in amino acids: CASSVGAGVNSPLHF. The CDR3, as DNA: TGTGCCAGCAGCGTAGGGGCAGGGGTAAATTCACCCCTCCACTTT.

The chain carries TRBV28 and TRBJ2-3, with TRBD2 matching 7 bases. There are 16 residues in the CDR3. CDR1 is MDHEN and CDR2 is SYDVKM in the germline V gene. V shed 6 bases and J 3 bases; nucleotides not matched to a gene: 12. For the CDR3, the DNA is TGTGCCAGCAGCTCCCCGAGGGGAGGGGCGACAGATACGCAGTATTTT. This translates into CASSSPRGGATDTQYF.

V and J are TRBV6-2 or TRBV6-3 and TRBJ2-3; TRBD1 aligns across 7 bases. This CDR3 has 15 residues. Trimming at V came to 6 bases and at J to 6 bases, leaving 12 bases not matched to a gene. In germline, CDR1 is MNHEY, CDR2 SVGEGT. The DNA for the CDR3 is TGTGCCAGCAGCGGGACAGTGACGGGTCGGGATACGCAGTATTTT. This codes for CASSGTVTGRDTQYF.

This clone was counted between two and nine times. V usage is TRBV28 and J usage is TRBJ1-1; no clear D gene. Trimming shortened V by 5 bases and J by 7 bases, and 14 bases separated the two germline ends. Looked up from germline, CDR1 is MDHEN and CDR2 is SYDVKM. The length of the CDR3 is 13 residues. CDR3 bases: TGTGCCAGCAGTGGGCACAGTGGCCTTGAAGCTTTCTTT. It translates to CASSGHSGLEAFF.

To note about this clone: One junction end disagrees with the germline gene, perhaps due to a read error. The V gene is TRBV7-7, the J gene TRBJ2-7; D remains ambiguous. CDR3 size: 14 residues. Germline V lookup: CDR1 SSHAT, CDR2 FNYEAQ (reference sequence). The CDR3, as DNA: TGTGCTAGCAGCCCCATAAAGAGCTCCTACGAGCAGTACTTC. It is translated as CASSPIKSSYEQYF.

Here the CDR3 reads CASSMTGRLSDEQYF. As DNA, the CDR3 is TGTGCCAGCAGCATGACGGGCCGCTTGAGCGACGAGCAGTACTTC. The gene calls are TRBV11-2 and TRBJ2-7, with no clear D. Germline-derived CDR1 and CDR2 are SGHAT and FQNNGV. Trimming took off 5 bases at V and 5 bases at J, with 19 bases between the two ends. This CDR3 is 15 amino acids long. The full variable domain, rest sourced from reference TRBV11-2 and TRBJ2-7, is EAGVAQSPRYKIIEKRQSVAFWCNPISGHATLYWYQQILGQGPKLLIQFQNNGVVDDSQLPKDRFSAERLKGVDSTLKIQPAKLEDSAVYLCASSMTGRLSDEQYFGPGTRLTVT.

This clone showed up just a few times. The chain links TRBV5-1 to TRBJ2-7, with 9 bases matching TRBD1. After removal of 0 bases from V and 0 bases from J, the junction contained 4 bases not matched to a gene. The CDR3 extends over 16 amino acids. Germline-derived CDR1 and CDR2 are SGHRS and YFSETQ. The DNA of the CDR3 is TGCGCCAGCAGCTTGGTTGGACAGGGGTTCTCCTACGAGCAGTACTTC. Translating gives CASSLVGQGFSYEQYF.

This clone was seen a single time. This chain connects TRBV7-8 to TRBJ1-6; D unresolved. Germline V gene lookup returns CDR1 SGHVS and CDR2 FQNEAQ. There are 17 residues in the CDR3. With 5 bases removed from V and 10 bases from J, the gap between germline ends came to 24 bases. In DNA, the CDR3 is TGTGCCAGCAGCCAACTCGGGCCCTCCGAACCAGAATCACCCCTCCACTTT. Translation: CASSQLGPSEPESPLHF.

This chain joins TRBV7-9 and TRBJ2-3; a possible D gene is TRBD1 (5 bases). With 4 bases removed from V and 0 bases from J, the gap between germline ends came to 11 bases. The CDR3 extends over 15 amino acids. In germline, CDR1 is SEHNR, CDR2 FQNEAQ (reference sequence). The DNA of the CDR3 is TGTGCCAGCAGCTCTGACAGTTCTAGCACAGATACGCAGTATTTT. It yields the protein CASSSDSSSTDTQYF.

This clone was seen more than once but under ten times. This chain links TRBV7-6 with TRBJ2-5, with D hard to call. CDR1 SGHVS and CDR2 FNYEAQ come from the germline V gene. CDR3 length equals 15 residues. The ends were cut back, 0 bases at V and 1 base at J, with 9 bases in the middle. This CDR3 is CASSLANHVQETQYF. In nucleotides, the CDR3 is TGTGCCAGCAGCTTAGCAAATCACGTCCAAGAGACCCAGTACTTC.

The rearrangement uses TRBV6-5 and TRBJ1-6; 10 positions agree with TRBD1. With 0 bases clipped from V and 8 bases from J, the junction kept 1 base outside the gene matches. The germline V gene encodes CDR1 MNHEY and CDR2 SVGAGI. The CDR3 runs to 15 residues. CDR3 region: CASSYSTGGDSPLHF. CDR3 nucleotide sequence: TGTGCCAGCAGTTACTCGACAGGGGGCGATTCACCCCTCCACTTT.

This chain links TRBV7-2 with TRBJ2-7; D not resolved. This CDR3 has 14 amino acids. Trimming cost V 0 bases and J 0 bases, with 6 bases left between them. The germline gives CDR1 SGHTA, CDR2 FQGNSA. The CDR3 DNA sequence: TGTGCCAGCAGCTTAGCGGGCCACTCCTACGAGCAGTACTTC. Amino acid sequence: CASSLAGHSYEQYF.

The chain combines TRBV10-3 with TRBJ1-5, with D possibly being TRBD1 (5 bases). V gave up 0 bases and J gave up 4 bases, with 7 bases separating them. Germline V CDR1 and CDR2: ENHRY, SYGVKD. There are 14 residues in the CDR3. The CDR3 nucleotides read TGTGCCATCAGTGAGTCGGGGCCTAATCAGCCCCAGCATTTT. This codes for CAISESGPNQPQHF.

In its sample, this clone was seen a few times. The V call is TRBV29-1, the J call TRBJ1-1; 8 bases are a match to TRBD1. CDR1 SQVTM and CDR2 ANQGSEA come from the germline V gene. The CDR3 is 15 residues long. V lost 0 bases to trimming and J lost 11 bases; unmatched junction nucleotides: 14. Here the CDR3 reads CSVEDLSPTGVLAFF. DNA for the CDR3: TGCAGCGTTGAAGACCTCTCCCCGACAGGGGTTTTGGCTTTCTTT.

This chain uses TRBV4-1 with TRBJ2-1, with D tentatively TRBD1 or TRBD2 (5 bases each). The germline V gene encodes CDR1 MGHRA and CDR2 YSYEKL. This CDR3 is built from 16 residues. V lost 4 bases, J lost 0 bases, and 13 bases lay in between. The CDR3 bases are TGCGCCAGCAGCCGCCCGGGACGGAGCTCCTACAATGAGCAGTTCTTC. This codes for CASSRPGRSSYNEQFF.

The count of this clone is one. The chain has TRBV4-3 and TRBJ2-3; 8 bases agree with TRBD2. After removal of 5 bases from V and 6 bases from J, the junction contained 10 bases not matched to a gene. The CDR3 extends over 15 amino acids. Germline V gene lookup returns CDR1 LGHNA and CDR2 YSLEER. This chain's CDR3 is CASSVAGWEADTQYF. The CDR3 bases are TGCGCCAGCAGCGTAGCGGGGTGGGAGGCCGATACGCAGTATTTT.

The chain couples TRBV6-5 to TRBJ2-5, with TRBD1 matching 7 bases. The length of the CDR3 is 15 residues. V gave up 3 bases and J gave up 4 bases; unmatched junction bases: 8. CDR1 and CDR2 (germline): MNHEY, SVGAGI. The CDR3 bases are TGTGCCAGCAGTTATCTGACAGGGTATAGAGAGACCCAGTACTTC. Translation gives CASSYLTGYRETQYF.

The chain carries TRBV29-1 and TRBJ1-1; D is ambiguous. Germline loops: CDR1 SQVTM, CDR2 ANQGSEA. The length of the CDR3 is 15 residues. Trimming shortened V by 4 bases and J by 1 base, and 16 bases separated the two germline ends. The CDR3 spells CSVGHPSRTNTEAFF. CDR3 bases: TGCAGCGTTGGACACCCAAGTCGTACGAACACTGAAGCTTTCTTT.

This chain connects TRBV10-3 to TRBJ2-5, with D possibly matching TRBD1 (5 bases). Germline V lookup: CDR1 ENHRY, CDR2 SYGVKD. The CDR3 extends over 16 amino acids. Trimming stripped 2 bases from V and 1 base from J, with 14 bases between. This CDR3 reads CAISEAGHPSQETQYF. The CDR3 coding sequence is TGTGCCATCAGTGAGGCCGGACACCCAAGCCAAGAGACCCAGTACTTC.

This clone showed up just a few times. This chain connects TRBV7-8 to TRBJ2-5; D perhaps matches TRBD2 (7 bases). Germline CDR1 SGHVS, CDR2 FQNEAQ. Trimming shortened V by 4 bases and J by 7 bases, and 25 bases separated the two germline ends. This CDR3 has 17 residues. The CDR3 DNA follows: TGTGCCAGCAGCTCTATAGGTGTTCCAGGCCGGGGGGCGACCCAGTACTTC. Residues: CASSSIGVPGRGATQYF.

Written as DNA, the CDR3 is TGTGCCAGCAGCTTCGGGTTCGGCAGTCACAATCAGCCCCAGCATTTT. It is translated as CASSFGFGSHNQPQHF. The rearrangement links TRBV5-8 to TRBJ1-5; D gene uncertain. The length of the CDR3 is 16 residues. Germline values: CDR1 SGHTS, CDR2 YDEGEE. Trimming left V 2 bases short and J 3 bases short, with 15 bases between.

For the CDR3, the DNA is TGTGCCAGCAGACAGGGGTACGGGGAGACCCAGTACTTC. It is translated as CASRQGYGETQYF. This chain uses TRBV6-5 with TRBJ2-5, with 7 bases fitting TRBD1. V lost 6 bases and J lost 5; bases outside the gene matches: 6. The CDR3 sequence is 13 residues long. Germline V gene sequence: CDR1 MNHEY, CDR2 SVGAGI.